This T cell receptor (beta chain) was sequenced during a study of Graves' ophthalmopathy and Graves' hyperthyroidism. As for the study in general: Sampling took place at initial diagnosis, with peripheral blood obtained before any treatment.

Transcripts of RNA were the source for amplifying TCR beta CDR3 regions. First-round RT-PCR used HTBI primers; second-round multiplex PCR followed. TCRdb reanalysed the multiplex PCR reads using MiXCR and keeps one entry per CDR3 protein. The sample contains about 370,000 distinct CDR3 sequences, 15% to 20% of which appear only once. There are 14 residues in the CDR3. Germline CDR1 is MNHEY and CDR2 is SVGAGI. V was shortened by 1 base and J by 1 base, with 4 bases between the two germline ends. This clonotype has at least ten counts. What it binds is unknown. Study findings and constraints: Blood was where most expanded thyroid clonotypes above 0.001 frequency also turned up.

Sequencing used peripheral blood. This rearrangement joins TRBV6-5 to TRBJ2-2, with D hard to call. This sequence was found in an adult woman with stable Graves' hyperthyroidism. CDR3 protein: CASSYYRNTGELFF. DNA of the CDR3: TGTGCCAGCAGTTACTACAGGAACACCGGGGAGCTGTTTTTT.